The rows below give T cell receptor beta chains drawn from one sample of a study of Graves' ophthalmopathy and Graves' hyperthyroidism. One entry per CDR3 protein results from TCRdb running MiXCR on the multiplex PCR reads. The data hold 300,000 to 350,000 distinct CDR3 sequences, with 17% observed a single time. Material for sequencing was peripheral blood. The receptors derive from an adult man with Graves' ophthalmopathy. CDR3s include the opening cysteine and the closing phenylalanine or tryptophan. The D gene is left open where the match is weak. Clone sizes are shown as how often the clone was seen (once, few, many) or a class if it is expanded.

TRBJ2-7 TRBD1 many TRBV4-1 CASSPGQGGRRGYEQYF TGCGCCAGCAGCCCGGGACAGGGCGGCCGACGCGGCTACGAGCAGTACTTC
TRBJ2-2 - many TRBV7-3 CASSLRGTPNTGELFF TGTGCCAGCAGCTTACGCGGGACACCGAACACCGGGGAGCTGTTTTTT
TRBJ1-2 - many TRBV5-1 CASSHGTAADYGYTF TGCGCCAGCAGCCATGGGACGGCGGCGGACTATGGCTACACCTTC
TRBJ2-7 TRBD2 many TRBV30 CAWRNSGRSSYEQYF TGTGCCTGGAGAAATAGCGGGCGAAGCTCCTACGAGCAGTACTTC
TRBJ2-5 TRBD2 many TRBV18 CASSQSIAGVQETQYF TGTGCCAGCTCACAATCCATAGCGGGAGTGCAAGAGACCCAGTACTTC
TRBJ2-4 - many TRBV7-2 CASSLAPTDIQYF TGTGCCAGCAGCCTGGCGCCTACGGACATTCAGTACTTC
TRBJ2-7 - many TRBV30 CAWSVGQAEQYF TGTGCCTGGAGTGTAGGTCAGGCCGAGCAGTACTTC
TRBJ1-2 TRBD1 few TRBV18 CASSPGRDRDNYGYTF TGTGCCAGCTCACCCGGCCGGGACAGAGATAACTATGGCTACACCTTC
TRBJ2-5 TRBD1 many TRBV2 CASRDDRGPATQYF TGTGCCAGCAGGGATGACAGGGGGCCGGCGACCCAGTACTTC
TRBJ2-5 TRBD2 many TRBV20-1 CSASGTSGNFQETQYF TGCAGTGCTAGTGGGACTAGCGGGAACTTCCAAGAGACCCAGTACTTC